These T cell receptor beta chains were read from a single sample in a study of CD8 T cells in ankylosing spondylitis. TCRdb fed the 5' RACE reads into MiXCR, producing one record per CDR3 protein. The sample records over 400,000 distinct CDR3 sequences, 26% being singletons. Sample: blood, either unsorted or a sorted T cell fraction (not recorded which). The receptors originated from a male donor with ankylosing spondylitis. Both conserved end residues are part of each CDR3. The D gene is left open where the match is weak. The listing skips clone size in some rows; elsewhere it reads once, few, many or a size class.

D gene	clone size	V gene	J gene	CDR3 protein	CDR3 DNA
-	many	TRBV7-2	TRBJ2-4	CASRQGLAKNIQYF	TGTGCCAGCCGTCAGGGGCTAGCCAAAAACATTCAGTACTTC
-	few	TRBV20-1	TRBJ2-5	CSVRGIGETQYF	TGCAGTGTCCGGGGGATCGGGGAGACCCAGTACTTC
-	-	TRBV7-9	TRBJ1-2	CASSPSTLFGYGYTF	TGTGCCAGCAGCCCCAGCACCCTTTTCGGCTATGGCTACACCTTC
TRBD2	-	TRBV7-9	TRBJ2-1	CASSLVAIAGNEQFF	TGTGCCAGCAGCTTAGTAGCCATAGCGGGTAATGAGCAGTTCTTC
-	-	TRBV7-9	TRBJ2-4	CASSLRGLAKNIQYF	TGTGCCAGCAGCTTACGAGGGCTAGCCAAAAACATTCAGTACTTC
-	-	TRBV5-1	TRBJ1-6	CASRTESGAFNSPLHF	TGCGCCAGCAGAACGGAATCCGGGGCCTTTAATTCACCCCTCCACTTT
-	few	TRBV6-5	TRBJ1-1	CASSYFGENTEAFF	TGTGCCAGCAGTTACTTCGGTGAGAACACTGAAGCTTTCTTT
-	-	TRBV25-1	TRBJ2-2	CASSEWETANTGELFF	TGTGCCAGCAGTGAATGGGAGACAGCGAACACCGGGGAGCTGTTTTTT
-	-	TRBV20-1	TRBJ2-5	CSARDQTAIWTGKETQYF	TGCAGTGCTAGAGATCAGACCGCCATTTGGACTGGCAAAGAGACCCAGTACTTC
-	few	TRBV6-1	TRBJ1-5	CASSLPEWSNQPQHF	TGTGCCAGCTCCCTTCCAGAGTGGAGCAATCAGCCCCAGCATTTT
-	-	TRBV7-2	TRBJ2-5	CASSLGDTYGETQYF	TGTGCCAGCAGCTTAGGTGACACCTATGGAGAGACCCAGTACTTC
-	-	TRBV9	TRBJ1-1	CASSSGAPGLNTEAFF	TGTGCCAGCAGCTCAGGCGCTCCAGGGCTTAACACTGAAGCTTTCTTT
-	once	TRBV20-1	TRBJ1-4	CSASISEGIEKLFF	TGCAGTGCTAGCATCTCTGAGGGTATTGAAAAACTGTTTTTT
-	-	TRBV5-5	TRBJ1-2	CASSSRDGQNYGYTF	TGTGCCAGCAGCTCAAGGGACGGACAGAACTATGGCTACACCTTC
-	-	TRBV5-1	TRBJ1-6	CASSLPPQEGNSPLHF	TGCGCCAGCAGCCTTCCGCCACAGGAGGGGAATTCACCCCTCCACTTT
-	-	TRBV5-6	TRBJ1-5	CASSLGGRQPQHF	TGTGCCAGCAGCTTGGGTGGTCGTCAGCCCCAGCATTTT
-	many	TRBV27	TRBJ1-1	CASSLFIGGDTEAFF	TGTGCCAGCAGTTTATTCATCGGGGGTGACACTGAAGCTTTCTTT
-	few	TRBV10-3	TRBJ1-1	CAISETGQAFF	TGTGCCATCAGTGAGACCGGACAGGCTTTCTTT
TRBD1	-	TRBV11-2	TRBJ2-1	CASSPATGTGFNEQFF	TGTGCCAGCAGCCCCGCGACCGGGACAGGGTTCAATGAGCAGTTCTTC
TRBD1	-	TRBV18	TRBJ1-1	CASSPPTGRDTEAFF	TGTGCCAGCTCACCACCGACAGGGAGGGACACTGAAGCTTTCTTT
TRBD2	few	TRBV3-1	TRBJ2-2	CASSRGTSERTGELFF	TGTGCCAGCAGCCGGGGGACTAGCGAGAGGACCGGGGAGCTGTTTTTT
-	few	TRBV5-1	TRBJ1-1	CASSLDRINTEAFF	TGCGCCAGCAGCTTGGACCGGATAAACACTGAAGCTTTCTTT
-	-	TRBV12-3/TRBV12-4	TRBJ2-5	CASSLTRWVRETQYF	TGTGCCAGCAGTTTAACCCGATGGGTCAGGGAGACCCAGTACTTC
-	many	TRBV12-3/TRBV12-4	TRBJ2-2	CASSYGGSGELFF	TGTGCCAGCAGCTATGGGGGTAGCGGGGAGCTGTTTTTT
TRBD1	-	TRBV20-1	TRBJ2-3	CSAPPGTGLDTQYF	TGCAGTGCTCCCCCCGGGACAGGGTTAGATACGCAGTATTTT
-	-	TRBV12-3/TRBV12-4	TRBJ1-2	CASNRSGARGYTF	TGTGCCAGCAACCGCTCGGGGGCCCGGGGCTACACCTTC
TRBD1	-	TRBV6-5	TRBJ2-7	CASSYSGQTYEQYF	TGTGCCAGCAGTTACTCGGGACAGACCTACGAGCAGTACTTC
-	-	TRBV20-1	TRBJ1-5	CSAQAGGNQPQHF	TGCAGTGCACAGGCAGGGGGCAATCAGCCCCAGCATTTT
TRBD2	-	TRBV4-2	TRBJ2-3	CASSRGEGQDTQYF	TGTGCCAGCAGCCGAGGGGAGGGTCAAGATACGCAGTATTTT
-	-	TRBV10-3	TRBJ1-2	CAISGGSGRALNYGYTF	TGTGCCATCAGTGGGGGTTCGGGCAGGGCCCTTAACTATGGCTACACCTTC
TRBD2	few	TRBV7-8	TRBJ2-5	CASSWGTSGRETQYF	TGTGCCAGCAGCTGGGGGACTAGCGGGAGGGAGACCCAGTACTTC
-	few	TRBV7-8	TRBJ2-7	CASSLPPAGTVTYEQYF	TGTGCCAGCAGCTTACCCCCGGCGGGGACGGTAACCTACGAGCAGTACTTC
-	-	TRBV18	TRBJ2-1	CASSPGATPGNEQFF	TGTGCCAGCTCACCAGGGGCGACGCCTGGCAATGAGCAGTTCTTC
-	few	TRBV12-3/TRBV12-4	TRBJ1-3	CASSTSPGVPSGNTIYF	-
-	-	TRBV7-2	TRBJ2-7	CASSLGLGGPSSYEQYF	TGTGCCAGCAGCTTAGGGTTGGGCGGGCCAAGCTCCTACGAGCAGTACTTC
TRBD1	-	TRBV6-1	TRBJ1-1	CASSDGTGGVYTEAFF	TGTGCCAGCAGTGACGGGACAGGGGGCGTATATACTGAAGCTTTCTTT
TRBD2	-	TRBV5-1	TRBJ2-3	CASSSLTSGGFTDTQYF	TGCGCCAGCAGCTCCCTAACTAGCGGGGGTTTCACAGATACGCAGTATTTT
TRBD2	few	TRBV4-2	TRBJ2-1	CASSPGLVSYNEQFF	TGTGCCAGCAGCCCTGGACTAGTCTCCTACAATGAGCAGTTCTTC
-	-	TRBV3-1	TRBJ1-1	CASSQGRSAEAFF	TGTGCCAGCAGCCAAGGTCGATCCGCTGAAGCTTTCTTT
-	few	TRBV7-9	TRBJ2-3	CASSLTGTRGDTQYF	TGTGCCAGCAGCTTGACCGGGACTCGGGGGGATACGCAGTATTTT
-	-	TRBV6-5	TRBJ2-7	CASRLLSTEPSYEQYF	TGTGCCAGCAGGCTACTGAGTACAGAGCCCTCCTACGAGCAGTACTTC